This record looks at one T cell receptor (beta chain) sequence and its context. These data belong to a study of blood T cell repertoires in COVID-19. Study-wide background: The United States, Italy and Spain provided the acute and convalescent COVID-19 samples. PBMCs, B-cell-depleted T cells, or T cells were the source of the cDNA or gDNA that made up the material.

TCRdb's table, derived via immunoSEQ multiplex PCR, lists solely in-frame clones and lacks some. The data contain approximately 130,000 clones, 84% of them singletons. The CDR3 length is 17 residues. Germline CDR1 is SGDLS and CDR2 is YYNGEE. The V gene end was trimmed by 3 bases and the J gene end by 9 bases; junction bases not matched to a gene: 14. This TCR was sampled from a human donor in a cohort sampled during active COVID-19. The sequencing input was peripheral blood. J is TRBJ2-2 and V is TRBV9, with TRBD2 matching over 10 bases. This CDR3 is CASSAIHSGGPTRELFF. The CDR3 DNA reads TGTGCCAGCAGCGCTATCCATAGCGGGGGGCCGACAAGGGAGCTGTTTTTT.